Described below is a single TCR beta chain sequence and its context. The antigen remains undetermined. These data originate in a study of post-analysis software for immune sequencing data. Findings of the study overall: In patients, TRBV5-6, TRBV5-1 and TRBV20-1 belonged to roughly five TRBV segments found more frequently than in controls.

TCR beta cDNA libraries included unique molecular identifiers. TCRdb redid the calling of the PCR reads with MiXCR, one entry per CDR3 protein. The sample yields some 890,000 distinct CDR3 sequences, roughly 50% seen once. V lost 5 bases to trimming and J lost 6 bases; unmatched junction nucleotides: 8. The CDR3 is 15 amino acids. Per germline, CDR1 SQVTM and CDR2 ANQGSEA. The sample comprised blood. This clonotype was sampled from a girl aged 10-17 years with multiple sclerosis. This chain uses TRBV29-1 with TRBJ2-3; 13 bases are a match to TRBD2. The CDR3 nucleotides read TGCAGCGTTCGCGGACTAGCGGGAGTGGGTGATACGCAGTATTTT. Translated, it gives CSVRGLAGVGDTQYF.